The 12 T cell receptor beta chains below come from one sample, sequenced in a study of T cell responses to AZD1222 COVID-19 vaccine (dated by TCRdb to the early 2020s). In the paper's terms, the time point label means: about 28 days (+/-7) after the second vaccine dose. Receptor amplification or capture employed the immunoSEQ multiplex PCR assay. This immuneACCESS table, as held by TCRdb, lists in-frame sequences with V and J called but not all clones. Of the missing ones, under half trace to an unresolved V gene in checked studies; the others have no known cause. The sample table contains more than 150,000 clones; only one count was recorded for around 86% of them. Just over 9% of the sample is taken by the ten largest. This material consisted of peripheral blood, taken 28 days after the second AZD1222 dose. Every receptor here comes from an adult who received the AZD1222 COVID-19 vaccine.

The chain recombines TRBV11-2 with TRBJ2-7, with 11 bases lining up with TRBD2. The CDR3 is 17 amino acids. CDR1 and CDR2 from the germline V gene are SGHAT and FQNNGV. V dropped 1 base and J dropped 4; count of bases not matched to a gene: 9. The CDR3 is CASSLGLAGSRHYEQYF. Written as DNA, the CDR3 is TGTGCCAGCAGCTTAGGACTAGCGGGATCGAGGCATTACGAGCAGTACTTC.

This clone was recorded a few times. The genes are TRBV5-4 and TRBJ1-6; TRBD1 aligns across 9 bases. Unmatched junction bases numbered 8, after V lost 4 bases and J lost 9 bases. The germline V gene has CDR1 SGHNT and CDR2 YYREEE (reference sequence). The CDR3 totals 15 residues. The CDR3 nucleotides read TGTGCCAGCAGCCGACCGGGACAGGGCGTTTCACCCCTCCACTTT. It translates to CASSRPGQGVSPLHF.

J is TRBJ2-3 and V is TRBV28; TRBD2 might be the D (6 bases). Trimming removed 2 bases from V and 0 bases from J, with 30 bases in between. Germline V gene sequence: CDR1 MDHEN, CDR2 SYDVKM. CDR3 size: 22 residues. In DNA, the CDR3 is TGTGCCAGCAGTTTACTCTACGGACGGACGGAGGGGATCCCACTTAGCACAGATACGCAGTATTTT. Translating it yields CASSLLYGRTEGIPLSTDTQYF.

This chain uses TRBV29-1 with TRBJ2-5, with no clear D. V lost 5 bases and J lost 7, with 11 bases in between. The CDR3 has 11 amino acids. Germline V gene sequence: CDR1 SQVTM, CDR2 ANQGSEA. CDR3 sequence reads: CSVTNPSTQYF. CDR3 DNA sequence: TGCAGCGTTACCAACCCCTCGACCCAGTACTTC.

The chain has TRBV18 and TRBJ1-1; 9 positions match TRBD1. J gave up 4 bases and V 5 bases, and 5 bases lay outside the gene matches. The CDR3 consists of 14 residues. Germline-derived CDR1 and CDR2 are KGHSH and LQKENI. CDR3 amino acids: CASSEGQGSTEAFF. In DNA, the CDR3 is TGTGCCAGCTCAGAGGGACAGGGTTCCACTGAAGCTTTCTTT.

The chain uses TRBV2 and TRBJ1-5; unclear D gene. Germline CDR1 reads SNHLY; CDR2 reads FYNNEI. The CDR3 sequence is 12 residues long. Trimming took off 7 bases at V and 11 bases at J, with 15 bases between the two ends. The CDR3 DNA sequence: TGTGCCAGCACCCTAAGTGTGGGGACCCAGCATTTT. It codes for CASTLSVGTQHF.

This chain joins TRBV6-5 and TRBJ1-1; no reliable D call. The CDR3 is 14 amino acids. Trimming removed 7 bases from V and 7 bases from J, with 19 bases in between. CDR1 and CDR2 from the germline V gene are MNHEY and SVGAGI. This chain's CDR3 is CASNPDLSLGEAFF. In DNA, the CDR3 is TGTGCCAGCAACCCCGACCTCAGCTTGGGTGAAGCTTTCTTT.

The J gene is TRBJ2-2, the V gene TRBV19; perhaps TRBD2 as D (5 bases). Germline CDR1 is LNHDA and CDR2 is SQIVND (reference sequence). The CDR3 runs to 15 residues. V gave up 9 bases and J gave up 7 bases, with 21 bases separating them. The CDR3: CASALGLAMGGELFF. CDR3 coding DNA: TGTGCCAGCGCTCTGGGCCTAGCAATGGGCGGGGAGCTGTTTTTT.

CDR3 sequence reads: CASSFTRDRKRDTEAFF. In DNA form, the CDR3 reads TGTGCCAGCAGCTTTACAAGGGACAGGAAGAGGGACACTGAAGCTTTCTTT. V usage is TRBV7-9 and J usage is TRBJ1-1; 8 bases align to TRBD1. There are 17 residues in the CDR3. Per germline, CDR1 SEHNR and CDR2 FQNEAQ (reference sequence). The J segment lost 3 bases and the V segment lost 3 bases, leaving 12 bases of the junction unmatched.

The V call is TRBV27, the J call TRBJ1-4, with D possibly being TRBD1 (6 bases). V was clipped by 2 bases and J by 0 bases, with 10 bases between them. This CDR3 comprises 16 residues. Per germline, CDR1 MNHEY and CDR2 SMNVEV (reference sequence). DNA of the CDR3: TGTGCCAGCAGTTTAACAGGGACGTCAACTAATGAAAAACTGTTTTTT. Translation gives CASSLTGTSTNEKLFF.

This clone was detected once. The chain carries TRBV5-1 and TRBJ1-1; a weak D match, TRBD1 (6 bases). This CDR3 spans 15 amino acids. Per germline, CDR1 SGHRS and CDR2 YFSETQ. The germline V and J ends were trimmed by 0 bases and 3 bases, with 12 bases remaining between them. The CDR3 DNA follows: TGCGCCAGCAGCTTGGAGGGGGGTGTAGACACTGAAGCTTTCTTT. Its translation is CASSLEGGVDTEAFF.

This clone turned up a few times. CDR3 in amino acids: CASSLSRGRSYNEQFF. CDR3 in DNA: TGTGCCAGCAGTCTCTCTCGGGGCCGCTCCTACAATGAGCAGTTCTTC. The chain uses TRBV28 and TRBJ2-1; either TRBD1 or TRBD2 may fit D (5 bases each). V dropped 5 bases and J dropped 0 bases, with 14 bases sitting between them. Germline CDR1 MDHEN, CDR2 SYDVKM. This CDR3 spans 16 amino acids.